Listed below are T cell receptor beta chains from one sample, sequenced in a study of radiotherapy plus CTLA-4 blockade in lung cancer. Profiling relied on immunoSEQ multiplex PCR, and the TCRdb table lists in-frame clones only, not all of them. The sample includes approximately 80,000 clones, around 81% seen only once; the top ten take over 20%. The source was peripheral blood, collected from a patient treated with radiotherapy plus ipilimumab. The receptors shown here come from a human donor with non-small cell lung cancer whose response to radiotherapy plus ipilimumab could not be evaluated. Some clones in this sample may be carry-over from other donors' samples. The CDR3 runs from the conserved cysteine through the conserved F or W. D genes are given only for firm matches. Expanded clones are given a class, and other clones once, few, many or no size at all.

cdr3_nt cdr3_aa v_call d_call clone_size j_call
TGTGCCAGCCGGCTCAGGGCTACAAGCTCCTACGAGCAGTACTTC CASRLRATSSYEQYF TRBV27 - - TRBJ2-7
TGTGCCAGCTCGAGACAGGGGATAAATGAGCAGTTCTTC CASSRQGINEQFF TRBV5-4 TRBD1 - TRBJ2-1
TGCGCCAGCAGCTTGGCACTAGCGGAAGAGACCCAGTACTTC CASSLALAEETQYF TRBV5-1 TRBD2 once TRBJ2-5
TGTGCCAGCAGCCTGACCTTCATAGGGAGGGACACCGGGGAGCTGTTTTTT CASSLTFIGRDTGELFF TRBV7-9 TRBD2 once TRBJ2-2
TGTGCCAGCAGCGTAGGAGGTAGTACTGAAGCTTTCTTT CASSVGGSTEAFF TRBV9 - - TRBJ1-1
TGTGCCAGCAGCCCCCATGCGGGCTCTGGAAACACCATATATTTT CASSPHAGSGNTIYF TRBV7-2 - - TRBJ1-3
TGTGCCAGCAGTGAATTTGTGACAGGGAGCAATCAGCCCCAGCATTTT CASSEFVTGSNQPQHF TRBV6-1 TRBD1 - TRBJ1-5
TGTGCCACCAGCAGAGATCGGGGGTTGAACACTGAAGCTTTCTTT CATSRDRGLNTEAFF TRBV15 - - TRBJ1-1
TGTGCCAGCAGCTCTCGACTAGCGGGCCCCGGCGGGGAGCAGTACTTC CASSSRLAGPGGEQYF TRBV5-5 TRBD2 - TRBJ2-7
TGTGCCAGCAGTGTGTTTCAGGCGGGGGGATCCCAACGGGATACGCAGTATTTT CASSVFQAGGSQRDTQYF TRBV6-1 TRBD2 - TRBJ2-3
TGCGCCAGCAGCGGAGGGACAGGGGATAATTCACCCCTCCACTTT CASSGGTGDNSPLHF TRBV5-1 TRBD1 - TRBJ1-6
TGTGCCAGCAGCTTAGCCCCCAGGGCGAGCACTGAAGCTTTCTTT CASSLAPRASTEAFF TRBV7-6 - - TRBJ1-1
TGTGCCAGCAGCTTGGGCACAGGGAACACTGAAGCTTTCTTT CASSLGTGNTEAFF TRBV5-4 - - TRBJ1-1
TGTGCCAGCAGCGCCTCAGGGACTAATGAAAAACTGTTTTTT CASSASGTNEKLFF TRBV9 - - TRBJ1-4
TGCGCCAGCAGCTTGTGGACAGGGCCTTCAAAGACCCAGTACTTC CASSLWTGPSKTQYF TRBV5-1 TRBD1 - TRBJ2-5